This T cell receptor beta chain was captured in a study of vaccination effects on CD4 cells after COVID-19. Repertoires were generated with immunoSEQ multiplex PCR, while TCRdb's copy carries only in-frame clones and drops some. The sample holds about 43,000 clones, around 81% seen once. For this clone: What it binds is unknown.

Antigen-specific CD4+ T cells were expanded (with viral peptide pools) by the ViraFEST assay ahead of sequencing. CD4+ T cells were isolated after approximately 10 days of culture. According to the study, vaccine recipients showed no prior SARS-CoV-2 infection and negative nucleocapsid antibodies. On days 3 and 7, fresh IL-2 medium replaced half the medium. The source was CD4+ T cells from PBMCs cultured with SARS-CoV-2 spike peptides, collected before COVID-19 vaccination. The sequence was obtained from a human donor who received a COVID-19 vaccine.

The DNA for the CDR3 is TGTGCCAGCTCACCCCGCCCTGGGCCAGAACTGTACGTC. This sequence encodes CASSPRPGPELYV. The V call is TRBV18, the J call TRBJ2-7; D uncertain. Trimming left V 3 bases short and J 12 bases short, with 18 bases between. Germline-derived CDR1 and CDR2 are KGHSH and LQKENI. The length of the CDR3 is 13 residues.